One and the same sample provided the 27 T cell receptor beta chains below, sequenced in a study of shared clonotypes between healthy human individuals. Measured with immunoSEQ multiplex PCR; TCRdb has only the in-frame clones, and not every one. The sample records about 2.1 million clones, around 93% being singletons. Terminally differentiated effector memory CD45RA+ cells were excluded from the naive CD8 cells, which were CD45RO-negative and positively selected for CCR7. Sequencing was performed on naive CD8+ T cells from PBMCs. These receptors all stem from a man aged 18-30 years in good health. Some clones in this sample may be carry-over from other donors' samples.

The gene calls are TRBV19 and TRBJ1-1, with 7 bases lining up with TRBD1. Germline assignment: CDR1 LNHDA and CDR2 SQIVND (reference sequence). The V segment lost 5 bases and the J segment 2 bases; nucleotides outside the gene matches: 8. The CDR3 sequence is 15 residues long. The CDR3 loop is CASSPRGPPNTEAFF. In nucleotides, the CDR3 is TGTGCCAGTAGTCCTAGGGGGCCCCCTAACACTGAAGCTTTCTTT.

The chain recombines TRBV7-6 with TRBJ1-1; 9 bases fit TRBD1. The trim removed 5 bases at V and 11 bases at J, leaving 6 bases unmatched. The CDR3 consists of 12 residues. Germline CDR1 reads SGHVS; CDR2 reads FNYEAQ. The CDR3 DNA reads TGTGCCAGCAGCCCGGGGACAGGGACGGCTTTCTTT. Its protein product is CASSPGTGTAFF.

V gene TRBV7-9 combines with J gene TRBJ1-5; no reliable D call. Trimming removed 5 bases at V and 0 bases at J, with 14 bases between. Germline values: CDR1 SEHNR, CDR2 FQNEAQ (reference sequence). There are 16 residues in the CDR3. The chain's CDR3 is CASSPETGNSNQPQHF. The CDR3 DNA sequence: TGTGCCAGCAGCCCGGAAACCGGCAATAGCAATCAGCCCCAGCATTTT.

The V and J genes are TRBV6-5 and TRBJ2-7; TRBD2 matches at 10 bases. J was trimmed by 10 bases and V by 0 bases; bases with no gene match: 6. The CDR3 is made up of 14 amino acids. Germline V CDR1 and CDR2: MNHEY, SVGAGI. The CDR3, as DNA: TGTGCCAGCAGTTACTCCCTAGCGGGAGAGGAACAGTACTTC. Encoded protein: CASSYSLAGEEQYF.

V usage is TRBV27 and J usage is TRBJ2-7; a possible D gene is TRBD2 (6 bases). This CDR3 contains 14 residues. Trimming shortened V by 2 bases and J by 3 bases, and 11 bases separated the two germline ends. Per germline, CDR1 MNHEY and CDR2 SMNVEV (reference sequence). CDR3 sequence reads: CASSLAGPFYEQYF. The CDR3, as DNA: TGTGCCAGCAGTTTAGCGGGACCCTTCTACGAGCAGTACTTC.

This chain links TRBV6-1 with TRBJ1-2; weak D call: TRBD1 (6 bases). CDR3 size: 13 residues. Germline V gene sequence: CDR1 MNHNS, CDR2 SASEGT. Trimming took 3 bases from V and 4 from J, leaving 9 bases between them. The CDR3 is CASSDATGYGYTF. CDR3 in DNA: TGTGCCAGCAGTGATGCGACAGGCTATGGCTACACCTTC.

This clone appeared a single time. This chain joins TRBV15 and TRBJ1-5; 7 bases are a match to TRBD1. This CDR3 is 15 amino acids long. V shed 5 bases, J shed 5 bases, and the junction held 9 bases outside the gene matches. Looked up from germline, CDR1 is LNHNV and CDR2 is YYDKDF (reference sequence). In DNA form, the CDR3 reads TGTGCCACCAGCCTAAGGGGGCAAGCTTATCAGCCCCAGCATTTT. Its translation: CATSLRGQAYQPQHF.

The CDR3 region has the DNA TGTGCCAGCATCAGACAGGGTTGGAACACTGAAGCTTTCTTT. It is translated as CASIRQGWNTEAFF. The chain combines TRBV6-5 with TRBJ1-1; TRBD1 agrees at 7 bases. The length of the CDR3 is 14 residues. Germline V gene data show CDR1 as MNHEY and CDR2 as SVGAGI. V was clipped by 7 bases and J by 1 base; unmatched bases: 6.

The chain is built from TRBV28 and TRBJ2-7; TRBD1 matches at 8 bases. Germline V gene lookup returns CDR1 MDHEN and CDR2 SYDVKM. With 2 bases clipped from V and 2 bases from J, the junction kept 5 bases outside the gene matches. The CDR3 spans 15 residues. DNA for the CDR3: TGTGCCAGCAGTTTAACGGCAGGGGGCCCCTACGAGCAGTACTTC. As protein: CASSLTAGGPYEQYF. The full variable domain, with the rest looked up from reference TRBV28 and TRBJ2-7, is DVKVTQSSRYLVKRTGEKVFLECVQDMDHENMFWYRQDPGLGLRLIYFSYDVKMKEKGDIPEGYSVSREKKERFSLILESASTNQTSMYLCASSLTAGGPYEQYFGPGTRLTVT.

This rearrangement joins TRBV14 to TRBJ2-1; 7 bases are shared with TRBD2. The V segment lost 4 bases and the J segment 9 bases; nucleotides outside the gene matches: 9. This CDR3 is 14 amino acids long. Germline assignment: CDR1 SGHDN and CDR2 FVKESK. CDR3 nucleotide sequence: TGTGCCAGCAGCCCTACTGGCGGGAGCGGTGAGCAGTTCTTC. Its translation is CASSPTGGSGEQFF.

CDR3 residues: CASSLEGTPRDTEAFF. The CDR3 nucleotides are TGCGCCAGCAGCTTGGAAGGCACCCCTCGGGACACTGAAGCTTTCTTT. This chain joins TRBV5-1 and TRBJ1-1; D gene unclear. V gave up 0 bases and J gave up 3 bases, with 15 bases separating them. Germline V gene data show CDR1 as SGHRS and CDR2 as YFSETQ. The CDR3 is 16 residues long.

The genes are TRBV9 and TRBJ2-3, with a weak D call TRBD2 (7 bases). Germline lookup yields CDR1 SGDLS and CDR2 YYNGEE. Trimming took off 3 bases at V and 2 bases at J, with 10 bases between the two ends. The CDR3 length is 14 residues. Written as DNA, the CDR3 is TGTGCCAGCAGCGAGGGGGGGAACACAGATACGCAGTATTTT. Translated, it gives CASSEGGNTDTQYF.

Written as DNA, the CDR3 is TGTGCCAGCAGCTTCATGAGGGGGGATGAGCAGTTCTTC. Amino acids: CASSFMRGDEQFF. The V and J genes are TRBV7-9 and TRBJ2-1; D assignment may be TRBD1 or TRBD2 (6 bases each). Germline lookup yields CDR1 SEHNR and CDR2 FQNEAQ (reference sequence). The germline V and J ends were trimmed by 3 bases and 8 bases, with 11 bases remaining between them. The CDR3 totals 13 residues. Using reference TRBV7-9 and TRBJ2-1 for the parts outside the CDR3, the full variable domain is DTGVSQNPRHKITKRGQNVTFRCDPISEHNRLYWYRQTLGQGPEFLTYFQNEAQLEKSRLLSDRFSAERPKGSFSTLEIQRTEQGDSAMYLCASSFMRGDEQFFGPGTRLTVL.

The chain is built from TRBV9 and TRBJ1-1; D is uncertain. The length of the CDR3 is 14 residues. CDR1 SGDLS and CDR2 YYNGEE come from the germline V gene. V lost 0 bases and J 4 bases, leaving 10 bases between the germline ends. The CDR3 sequence: CASSVGPNPTEAFF. CDR3 nucleotide sequence: TGTGCCAGCAGCGTAGGGCCGAACCCCACTGAAGCTTTCTTT.

This clone was counted only a few times. The CDR3 region has the DNA TGTGCCTGGATAGGACGTTCTTATACCGGGGAGCTGTTTTTT. Protein product: CAWIGRSYTGELFF. The chain carries TRBV30 and TRBJ2-2, with D uncertain. The CDR3 loop spans 14 amino acids. V lost 4 bases to trimming and J lost 5 bases, with 14 bases between them. The germline V gene has CDR1 GTSNPN and CDR2 SVGIG (reference sequence).

This chain uses TRBV6-5 with TRBJ1-1; perhaps TRBD1 as D (6 bases). The V gene's germline CDR1 is MNHEY and CDR2 SVGAGI. V was pared by 0 bases and J by 2 bases, with 10 bases between. This CDR3 is built from 15 residues. Written as DNA, the CDR3 is TGTGCCAGCAGTTACTCCGCGGGACAAAACACTGAAGCTTTCTTT. This gives the protein CASSYSAGQNTEAFF.

The genes are TRBV7-9 and TRBJ2-3; 8 nucleotides match TRBD1. The J segment lost 5 bases and the V segment lost 1 base, leaving 2 bases of the junction unmatched. The length of the CDR3 is 14 residues. Looked up from germline, CDR1 is SEHNR and CDR2 is FQNEAQ (reference sequence). This chain's CDR3 is CASSLVGTGDTQYF. The CDR3 coding sequence is TGTGCCAGCAGCTTAGTAGGGACAGGAGATACGCAGTATTTT.

This rearrangement joins TRBV4-2 to TRBJ2-5; possibly TRBD2 for D (6 bases). Germline values: CDR1 LGHNA, CDR2 YNFKEQ. This CDR3 comprises 13 residues. The V end was cut by 3 bases, the J end by 8 bases, with 13 bases between. Here the CDR3 reads CASSQDYFETQYF. Written as DNA, the CDR3 is TGTGCCAGCAGCCAGGACTATTTCGAAACCCAGTACTTC.

This chain links TRBV29-1 with TRBJ1-2; unclear D gene. Trimming stripped 4 bases from V and 6 bases from J, with 9 bases between. Germline V gives CDR1 SQVTM, CDR2 ANQGSEA. There are 11 residues in the CDR3. The CDR3 spells CSVAQLHGYTF. CDR3 coding DNA: TGCAGCGTTGCACAGCTACATGGCTACACCTTC.

This clone was seen once. The CDR3 DNA is TGTGCCAGCAGTGGGAAGGACAGTCTTACCTACGAGCAGTACTTC. Translation: CASSGKDSLTYEQYF. J is TRBJ2-7 and V is TRBV6-6, with a possible D match to TRBD1 (6 bases). CDR1 MNHNY and CDR2 SVGAGI come from the germline V gene (reference sequence). The CDR3 spans 15 residues. Trimming cost V 5 bases and J 2 bases, with 16 bases left between them.

This clone has only one observation. This sequence joins TRBV19 and TRBJ2-7; D not resolved. Trimming removed 5 bases at V and 3 bases at J, with 17 bases between. The CDR3 runs 15 residues. The germline gives CDR1 LNHDA, CDR2 SQIVND (reference sequence). The CDR3 DNA follows: TGTGCCAGTAGTGCCCTCGAGATCGGGTTCTACGAGCAGTACTTC. It is translated as CASSALEIGFYEQYF.

The genes are TRBV18 and TRBJ1-3; D call uncertain. This CDR3 is 19 amino acids long. V was pared by 2 bases and J by 1 base, with 21 bases between. Germline-derived CDR1 and CDR2 are KGHSH and LQKENI. The CDR3 region is CASSPGAALQVWSGNTIYF. In DNA form, the CDR3 reads TGTGCCAGCTCACCAGGTGCAGCGCTACAAGTCTGGTCTGGAAACACCATATATTTT.

The gene calls are TRBV9 and TRBJ2-3; D possibly corresponds to TRBD1 (5 bases). This CDR3 comprises 12 residues. V shed 0 bases and J shed 10 bases, with 9 bases lying between them. The germline CDR1 and CDR2 sequences are SGDLS and YYNGEE. The CDR3 bases are TGTGCCAGCAGCGTAGAACCAGGGCCGCAGTATTTT. It is translated as CASSVEPGPQYF.

For this clone: Other DNA sequences in this sample translate to the same CDR3. CDR3 region: CATSRGNEQFF. Here the CDR3 DNA reads TGTGCCACCAGCAGAGGGAATGAGCAGTTCTTC. The chain links TRBV15 to TRBJ2-1; D is ambiguous. Germline V lookup: CDR1 LNHNV, CDR2 YYDKDF (reference sequence). The V end was cut by 1 base, the J end by 7 bases, with 2 bases between. The CDR3 runs 11 residues.

This clone came up once. This chain links TRBV10-2 with TRBJ1-1; D unresolved. This CDR3 has 13 amino acids. V lost 2 bases, J lost 1 base, and 5 bases lay in between. Germline assignment: CDR1 WSHSY and CDR2 SAAADI. The CDR3 DNA follows: TGCGCCAGCAGTGAGGCAGCGAACACTGAAGCTTTCTTT. It codes for CASSEAANTEAFF.

This chain uses TRBV5-6 with TRBJ2-5; TRBD1 agrees at 8 bases. This CDR3 has 14 amino acids. The V gene's germline CDR1 is SGHDT and CDR2 YYEEEE. V lost 2 bases, J lost 4 bases, and 4 bases stayed unmatched. The DNA of the CDR3 is TGTGCCAGCAGCTTCAGGACAGGGAGAGAGACCCAGTACTTC. This encodes CASSFRTGRETQYF.

This rearrangement joins TRBV27 to TRBJ1-1; 10 bases fit TRBD1. CDR1 MNHEY and CDR2 SMNVEV come from the germline V gene (reference sequence). Trimming at V came to 8 bases and at J to 4 bases, leaving 10 bases not matched to a gene. The CDR3 covers 15 residues. CDR3 DNA sequence: TGTGCCAGCCGGGACAGGGGAAGCCTGGGCACTGAAGCTTTCTTT. This translates into CASRDRGSLGTEAFF.